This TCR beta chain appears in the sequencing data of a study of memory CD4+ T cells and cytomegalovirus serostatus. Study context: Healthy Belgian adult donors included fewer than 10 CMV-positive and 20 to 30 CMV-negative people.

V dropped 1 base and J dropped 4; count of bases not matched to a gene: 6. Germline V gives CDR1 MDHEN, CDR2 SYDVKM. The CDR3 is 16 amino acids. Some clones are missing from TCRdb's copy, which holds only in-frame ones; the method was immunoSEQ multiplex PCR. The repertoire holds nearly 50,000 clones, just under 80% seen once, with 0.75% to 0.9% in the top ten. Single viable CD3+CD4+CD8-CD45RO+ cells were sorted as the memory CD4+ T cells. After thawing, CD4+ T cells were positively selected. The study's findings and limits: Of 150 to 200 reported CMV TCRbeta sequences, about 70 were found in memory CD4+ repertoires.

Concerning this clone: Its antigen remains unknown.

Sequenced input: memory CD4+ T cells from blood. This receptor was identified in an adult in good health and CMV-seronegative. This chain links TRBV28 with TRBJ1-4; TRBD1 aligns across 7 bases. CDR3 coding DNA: TGTGCCAGCAGTTTATCTTCCAGGGGGAGTAATGAAAAACTGTTTTTT. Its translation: CASSLSSRGSNEKLFF. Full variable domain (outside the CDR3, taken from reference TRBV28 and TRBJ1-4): DVKVTQSSRYLVKRTGEKVFLECVQDMDHENMFWYRQDPGLGLRLIYFSYDVKMKEKGDIPEGYSVSREKKERFSLILESASTNQTSMYLCASSLSSRGSNEKLFFGSGTQLSVL.